This TCR beta chain was retrieved from a study of shared clonotypes between healthy human individuals. Findings and limits, study-wide: Apart from blood, nothing was sampled; tissue repertoires likely differ. The authors expected sequencing depth to affect clonotype sharing among donors.

Among the donors, all were Caucasian adults who lived in Nashville, Tennessee. With unsorted samples, genomic DNA was obtained from about 90 million PBMCs. Only in-frame clones appear in the TCRdb table, and some are missing; sequencing was by immunoSEQ multiplex PCR. The data contain about 500,000 clones, 77% of them singletons. This clone came up a few times. The antigen is undetermined. CDR3 length equals 15 residues. In germline, CDR1 is SGHRS, CDR2 YFSETQ. Unmatched junction bases numbered 7, after V lost 5 bases and J lost 7 bases. This TCR was sampled from a woman in her thirties or forties in good health. Some clones in this sample may be carry-over from other donors' samples. V and J are TRBV5-1 and TRBJ1-6; 9 bases fit TRBD1. Sequencing was performed on PBMCs. The CDR3 DNA sequence: TGCGCCAGCAGGGCGGGACAGGGTCGGAATTCACCCCTCCACTTT. It codes for CASRAGQGRNSPLHF.